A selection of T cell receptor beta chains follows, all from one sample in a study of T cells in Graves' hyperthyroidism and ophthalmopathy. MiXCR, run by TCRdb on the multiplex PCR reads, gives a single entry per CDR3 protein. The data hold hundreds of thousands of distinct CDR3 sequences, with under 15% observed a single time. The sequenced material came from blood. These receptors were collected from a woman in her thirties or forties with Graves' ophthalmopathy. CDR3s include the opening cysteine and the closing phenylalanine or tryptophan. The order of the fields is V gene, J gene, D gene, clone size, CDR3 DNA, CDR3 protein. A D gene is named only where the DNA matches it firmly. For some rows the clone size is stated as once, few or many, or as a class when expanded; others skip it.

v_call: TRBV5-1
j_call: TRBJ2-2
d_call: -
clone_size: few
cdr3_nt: TGCGCCAGCAGCTTGGTTGGACAGATCACCGGGGAGCTGTTTTTT
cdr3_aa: CASSLVGQITGELFF

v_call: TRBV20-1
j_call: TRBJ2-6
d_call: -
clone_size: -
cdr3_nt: TGCAGTGCTAGAGGGGTAGGAAAATTGACTGGGGCCAACGTCCTGACTTTC
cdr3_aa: CSARGVGKLTGANVLTF

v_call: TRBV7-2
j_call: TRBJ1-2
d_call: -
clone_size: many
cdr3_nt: TGTGCCAGCACCCTCAGTCCTATTGGCTACACCTTC
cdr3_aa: CASTLSPIGYTF

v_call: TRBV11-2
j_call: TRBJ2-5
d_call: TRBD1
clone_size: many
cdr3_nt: TGTGCCAGCAGCCACAGGGGCTTTAAAGAGACCCAGTACTTC
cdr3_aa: CASSHRGFKETQYF

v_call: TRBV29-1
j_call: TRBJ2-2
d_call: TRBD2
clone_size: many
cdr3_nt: TGCAGCGTTGTGGTAGCGGGAGGGAACACCGGGGAGCTGTTTTTT
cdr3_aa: CSVVVAGGNTGELFF

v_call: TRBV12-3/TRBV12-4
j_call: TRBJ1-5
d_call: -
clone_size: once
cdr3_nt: TGTGCCAGCAGGCCTACAGGGCGGCATCAGCCCCAGCATTTT
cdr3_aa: CASRPTGRHQPQHF

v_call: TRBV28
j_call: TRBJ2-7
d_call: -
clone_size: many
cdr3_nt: TGTGCCAGCAGTTTACCGGGGCGCTTCTACGAGCAGTACTTC
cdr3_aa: CASSLPGRFYEQYF

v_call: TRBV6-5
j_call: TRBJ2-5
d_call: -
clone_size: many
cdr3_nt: TGTGCCAGCCATTGGACGGGATCCGAAGAGACCCAGTACTTC
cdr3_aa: CASHWTGSEETQYF

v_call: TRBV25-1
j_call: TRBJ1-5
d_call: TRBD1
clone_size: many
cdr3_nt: TGTGCCAGCAGTGAGACAGGGAGCGATCAGCCCCAGCATTTT
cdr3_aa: CASSETGSDQPQHF

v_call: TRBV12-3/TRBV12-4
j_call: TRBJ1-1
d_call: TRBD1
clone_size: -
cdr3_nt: TGTGCCAGCTCCCATTCAGGGGGCCCCGGACATCTGAACACTGAAGCTTTCTTT
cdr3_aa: CASSHSGGPGHLNTEAFF

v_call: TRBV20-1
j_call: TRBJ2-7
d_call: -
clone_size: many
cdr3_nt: TGCAGTGCTAGGCGCCGGACAGAATACGAGCAGTACTTC
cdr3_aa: CSARRRTEYEQYF

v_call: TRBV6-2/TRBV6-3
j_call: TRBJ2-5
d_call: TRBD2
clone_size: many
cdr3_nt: TGTGCCACCACAAGGGGCGGGAGGTCAGAGACCCAGTACTTC
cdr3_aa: CATTRGGRSETQYF

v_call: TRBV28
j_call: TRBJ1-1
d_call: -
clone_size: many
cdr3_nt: TGTGCCAGCAGCGGGGGCAGACTGAACACTGAAGCTTTCTTT
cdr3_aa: CASSGGRLNTEAFF